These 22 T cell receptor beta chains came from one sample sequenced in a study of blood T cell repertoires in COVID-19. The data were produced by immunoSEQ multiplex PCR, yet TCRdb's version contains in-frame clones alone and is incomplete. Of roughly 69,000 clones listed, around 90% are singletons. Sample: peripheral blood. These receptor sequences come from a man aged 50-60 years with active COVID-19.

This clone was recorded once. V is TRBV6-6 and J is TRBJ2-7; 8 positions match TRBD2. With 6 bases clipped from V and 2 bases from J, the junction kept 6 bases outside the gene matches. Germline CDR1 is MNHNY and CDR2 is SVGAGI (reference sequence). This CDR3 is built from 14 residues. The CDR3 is CASRTSGGTYEQYF. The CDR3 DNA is TGTGCCAGCAGGACCAGCGGGGGAACCTACGAGCAGTACTTC.

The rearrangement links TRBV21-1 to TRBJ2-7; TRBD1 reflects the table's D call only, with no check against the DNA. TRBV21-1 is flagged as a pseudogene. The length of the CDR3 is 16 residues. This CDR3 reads CASTNPRDSEAYEQYF. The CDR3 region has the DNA TGTGCCAGCACCAACCCCCGGGACAGCGAAGCCTACGAGCAGTACTTC.

CDR3 region: CASSRRLAGDESEQFF. CDR3 DNA sequence: TGCGCCAGCAGCCGCCGACTAGCGGGAGACGAGAGTGAGCAGTTCTTC. The chain links TRBV4-1 to TRBJ2-1; TRBD2 matches 12 bases. Germline CDR1 MGHRA, CDR2 YSYEKL. The V and J ends lost 4 bases and 9 bases, in that order; junction bases with no gene match: 10. The length of the CDR3 is 16 residues.

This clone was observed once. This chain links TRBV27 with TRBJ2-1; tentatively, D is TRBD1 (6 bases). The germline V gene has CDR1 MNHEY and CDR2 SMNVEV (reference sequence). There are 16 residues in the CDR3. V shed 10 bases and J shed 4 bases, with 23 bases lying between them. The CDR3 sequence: CATGQPPSRIYNEQFF. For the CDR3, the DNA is TGTGCCACCGGACAGCCCCCAAGTCGTATATACAATGAGCAGTTCTTC.

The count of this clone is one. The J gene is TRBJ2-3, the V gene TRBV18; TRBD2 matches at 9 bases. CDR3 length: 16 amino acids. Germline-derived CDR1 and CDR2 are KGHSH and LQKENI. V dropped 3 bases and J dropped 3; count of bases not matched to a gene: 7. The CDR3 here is CASSPSGLAVTDTQYF. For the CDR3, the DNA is TGTGCCAGCTCACCGTCGGGACTAGCTGTTACAGATACGCAGTATTTT.

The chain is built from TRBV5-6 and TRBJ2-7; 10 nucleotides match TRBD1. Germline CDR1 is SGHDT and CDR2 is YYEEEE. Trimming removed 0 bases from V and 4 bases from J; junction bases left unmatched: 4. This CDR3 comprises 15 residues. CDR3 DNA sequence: TGTGCCAGCAGCTTGGAGGGACAGGGGCCATACGAGCAGTACTTC. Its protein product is CASSLEGQGPYEQYF.

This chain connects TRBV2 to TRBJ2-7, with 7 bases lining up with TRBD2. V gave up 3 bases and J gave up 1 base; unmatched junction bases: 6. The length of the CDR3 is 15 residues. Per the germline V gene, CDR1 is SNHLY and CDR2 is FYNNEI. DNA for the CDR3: TGTGCCAGCAGTGACTTGCTAGCGGCTTCCTACGAGCAGTACTTC. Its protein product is CASSDLLAASYEQYF.

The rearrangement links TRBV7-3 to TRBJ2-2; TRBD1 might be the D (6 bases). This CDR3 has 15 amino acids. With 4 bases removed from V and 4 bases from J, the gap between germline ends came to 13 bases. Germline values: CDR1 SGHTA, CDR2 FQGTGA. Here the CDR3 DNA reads TGTGCCAGCAGCTCAGGGGCCGCGGGCACCGGGGAGCTGTTTTTT. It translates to CASSSGAAGTGELFF.

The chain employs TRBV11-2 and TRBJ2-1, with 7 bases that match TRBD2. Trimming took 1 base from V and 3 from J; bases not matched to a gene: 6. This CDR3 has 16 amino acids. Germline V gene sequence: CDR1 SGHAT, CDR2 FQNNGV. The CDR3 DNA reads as TGTGCCAGCAGCTTAGCTCTGCGGGAGTACTACAATGAGCAGTTCTTC. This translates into CASSLALREYYNEQFF.

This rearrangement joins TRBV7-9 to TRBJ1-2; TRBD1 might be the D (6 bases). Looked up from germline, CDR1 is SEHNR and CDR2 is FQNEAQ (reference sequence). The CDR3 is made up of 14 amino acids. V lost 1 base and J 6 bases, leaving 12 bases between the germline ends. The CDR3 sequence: CASSLDYRDHGYTF. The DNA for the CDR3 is TGTGCCAGCAGCTTAGATTACAGGGATCATGGCTACACCTTC.

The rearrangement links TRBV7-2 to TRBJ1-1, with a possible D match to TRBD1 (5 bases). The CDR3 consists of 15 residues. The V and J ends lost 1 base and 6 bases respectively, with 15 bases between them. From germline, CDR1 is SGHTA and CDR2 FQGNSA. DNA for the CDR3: TGTGCCAGCAGCTTAGGTATAGGGGTCCCCTCTGAAGCTTTCTTT. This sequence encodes CASSLGIGVPSEAFF. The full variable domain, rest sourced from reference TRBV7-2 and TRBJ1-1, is GAGVSQSPSNKVTEKGKDVELRCDPISGHTALYWYRQSLGQGLEFLIYFQGNSAPDKSGLPSDRFSAERTGGSVSTLTIQRTQQEDSAVYLCASSLGIGVPSEAFFGQGTRLTVV.

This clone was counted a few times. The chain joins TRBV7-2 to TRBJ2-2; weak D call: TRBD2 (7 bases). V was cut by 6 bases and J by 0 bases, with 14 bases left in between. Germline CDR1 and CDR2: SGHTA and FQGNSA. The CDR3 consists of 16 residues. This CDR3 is CASRLWGGANTGELFF. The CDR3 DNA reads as TGTGCCAGCAGACTGTGGGGGGGCGCGAACACCGGGGAGCTGTTTTTT. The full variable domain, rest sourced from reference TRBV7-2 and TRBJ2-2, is GAGVSQSPSNKVTEKGKDVELRCDPISGHTALYWYRQSLGQGLEFLIYFQGNSAPDKSGLPSDRFSAERTGGSVSTLTIQRTQQEDSAVYLCASRLWGGANTGELFFGEGSRLTVL.

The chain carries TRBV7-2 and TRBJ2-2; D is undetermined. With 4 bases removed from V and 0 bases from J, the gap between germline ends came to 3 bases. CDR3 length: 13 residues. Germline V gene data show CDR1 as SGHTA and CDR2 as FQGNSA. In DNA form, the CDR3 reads TGTGCCAGCAGCTCCACGAACACCGGGGAGCTGTTTTTT. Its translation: CASSSTNTGELFF.

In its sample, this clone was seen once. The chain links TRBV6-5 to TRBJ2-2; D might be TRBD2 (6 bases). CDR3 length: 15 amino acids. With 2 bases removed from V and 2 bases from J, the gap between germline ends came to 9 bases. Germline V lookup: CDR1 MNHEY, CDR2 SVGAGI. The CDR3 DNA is TGTGCCAGCAGTTACGGCGGGATTAACACCGGGGAGCTGTTTTTT. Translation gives CASSYGGINTGELFF.

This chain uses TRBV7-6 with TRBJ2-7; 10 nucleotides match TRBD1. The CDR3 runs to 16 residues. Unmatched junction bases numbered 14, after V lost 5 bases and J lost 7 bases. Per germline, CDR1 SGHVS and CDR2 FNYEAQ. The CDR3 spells CASSAQPGTGVGEQYF. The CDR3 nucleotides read TGTGCCAGCAGCGCACAACCCGGGACAGGGGTAGGGGAGCAGTACTTC.

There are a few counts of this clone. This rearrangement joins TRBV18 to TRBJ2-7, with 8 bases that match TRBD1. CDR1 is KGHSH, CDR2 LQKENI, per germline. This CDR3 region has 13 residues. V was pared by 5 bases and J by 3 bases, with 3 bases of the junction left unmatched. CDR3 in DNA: TGTGCCAGCTCATCGGGACAGGACTACGAGCAGTACTTC. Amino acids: CASSSGQDYEQYF. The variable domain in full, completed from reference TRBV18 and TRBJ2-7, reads NAGVMQNPRHLVRRRGQEARLRCSPMKGHSHVYWYRQLPEEGLKFMVYLQKENIIDESGMPKERFSAEFPKEGPSILRIQQVVRGDSAAYFCASSSGQDYEQYFGPGTRLTVT.

CDR3 amino acids: CASRVGQGYEQYF. DNA of the CDR3: TGTGCCAGCAGGGTTGGACAGGGCTACGAGCAGTACTTC. The J gene is TRBJ2-7, the V gene TRBV12-3 or TRBV12-4, with 8 bases aligning to TRBD1. Trimming removed 6 bases from V and 3 bases from J; junction bases left unmatched: 4. The CDR3 consists of 13 residues.

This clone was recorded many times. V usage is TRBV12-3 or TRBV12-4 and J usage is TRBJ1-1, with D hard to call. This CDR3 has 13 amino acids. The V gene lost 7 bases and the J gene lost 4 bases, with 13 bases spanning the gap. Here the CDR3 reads CASTPGLGTEAFF. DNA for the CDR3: TGTGCCAGCACCCCAGGTTTAGGCACTGAAGCTTTCTTT.

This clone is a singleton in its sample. The CDR3 nucleotides read TGTGCCAGCAGTGAAGCCACAGGGGGTGGCGAGACCCAGTACTTC. It is translated as CASSEATGGGETQYF. The rearrangement links TRBV6-1 to TRBJ2-5, with TRBD1 matching 8 bases. Losses at the gene ends were 0 bases for V and 5 bases for J; bases not matched to a gene: 5. This CDR3 comprises 15 residues. Germline assignment: CDR1 MNHNS and CDR2 SASEGT.

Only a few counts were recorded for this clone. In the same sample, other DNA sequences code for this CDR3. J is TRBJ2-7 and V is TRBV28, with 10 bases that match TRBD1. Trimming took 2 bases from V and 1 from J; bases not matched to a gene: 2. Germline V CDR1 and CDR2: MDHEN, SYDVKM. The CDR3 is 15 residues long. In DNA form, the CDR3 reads TGTGCCAGCAGTTTAGGGACAGGGGATTCCTACGAGCAGTACTTC. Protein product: CASSLGTGDSYEQYF.

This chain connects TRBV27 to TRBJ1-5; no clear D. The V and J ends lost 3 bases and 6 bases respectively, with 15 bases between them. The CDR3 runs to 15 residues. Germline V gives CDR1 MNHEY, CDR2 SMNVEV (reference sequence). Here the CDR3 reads CASSFGRGFGQPQHF. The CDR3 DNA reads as TGTGCCAGCAGTTTTGGCCGGGGTTTCGGTCAGCCCCAGCATTTT.

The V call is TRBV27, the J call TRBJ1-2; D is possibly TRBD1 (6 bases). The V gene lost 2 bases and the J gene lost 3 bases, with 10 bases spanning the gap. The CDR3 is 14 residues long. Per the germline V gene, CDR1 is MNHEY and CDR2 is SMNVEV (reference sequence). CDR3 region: CASSLSTGYYGYTF. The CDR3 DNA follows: TGTGCCAGCAGTTTAAGTACAGGGTACTATGGCTACACCTTC.